This T cell receptor (beta chain) is from a study of tumor and adjacent non-tumor tissue in lung cancer. General study findings and limits: Tumor repertoires had a smaller top 100 clone share than normal lung.

Turning to this clonotype: No antigen is known for it. Germline and junction disagree at one end, which may indicate a read error.

Germline V CDR1 and CDR2: SEHNR, FQNEAQ (reference sequence). This CDR3 has 16 residues. The library came from three nested PCR rounds adapted from ARM-PCR protocols. TCRdb reanalysed the multiplex PCR reads using MiXCR and keeps one entry per CDR3 protein. The sample comprises over 100,000 distinct CDR3 sequences, 62% of which are singletons, and around 19% rests with the top ten. No cell sorting was done before RNA was extracted from the tissue. This non-tumor lung sample came from over 3 cm beyond the tumor edge. This TCR was sampled from a man between 60 and 75 years old with non-small cell lung cancer. This sequence joins TRBV7-9 and TRBJ2-1, with 10 bases matching TRBD2. The sequenced material came from distant non-tumor lung tissue. The DNA for the CDR3 is TGTGCCAGCAGTTTCACCCTAGCGGGGGTGAACAATGAGCATTTCTTC. The encoded protein is CASSFTLAGVNNEHFF.